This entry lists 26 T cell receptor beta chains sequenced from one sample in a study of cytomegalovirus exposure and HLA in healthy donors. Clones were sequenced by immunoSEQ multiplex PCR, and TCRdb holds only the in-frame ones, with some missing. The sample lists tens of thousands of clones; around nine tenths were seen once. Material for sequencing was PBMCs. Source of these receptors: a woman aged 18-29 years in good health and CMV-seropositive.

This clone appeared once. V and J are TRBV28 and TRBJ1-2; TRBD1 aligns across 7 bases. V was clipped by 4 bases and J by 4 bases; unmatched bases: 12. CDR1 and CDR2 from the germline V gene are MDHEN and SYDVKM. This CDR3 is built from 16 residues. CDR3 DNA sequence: TGTGCCAGCAGTTCCTCATTAGACAGGGCAATCTATGGCTACACCTTC. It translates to CASSSSLDRAIYGYTF.

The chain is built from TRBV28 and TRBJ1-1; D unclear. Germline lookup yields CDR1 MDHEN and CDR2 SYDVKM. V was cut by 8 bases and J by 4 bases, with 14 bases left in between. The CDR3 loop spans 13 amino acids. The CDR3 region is CASPGPSGTEAFF. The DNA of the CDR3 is TGTGCCAGCCCCGGTCCGTCGGGCACTGAAGCTTTCTTT. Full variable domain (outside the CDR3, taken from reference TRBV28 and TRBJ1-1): DVKVTQSSRYLVKRTGEKVFLECVQDMDHENMFWYRQDPGLGLRLIYFSYDVKMKEKGDIPEGYSVSREKKERFSLILESASTNQTSMYLCASPGPSGTEAFFGQGTRLTVV.

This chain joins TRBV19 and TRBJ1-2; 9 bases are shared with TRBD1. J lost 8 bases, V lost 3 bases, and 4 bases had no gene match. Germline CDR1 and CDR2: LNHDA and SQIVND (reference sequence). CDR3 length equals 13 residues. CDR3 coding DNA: TGTGCCAGTAGTATCGGACAGGGGAACGGCTACACCTTC. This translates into CASSIGQGNGYTF.

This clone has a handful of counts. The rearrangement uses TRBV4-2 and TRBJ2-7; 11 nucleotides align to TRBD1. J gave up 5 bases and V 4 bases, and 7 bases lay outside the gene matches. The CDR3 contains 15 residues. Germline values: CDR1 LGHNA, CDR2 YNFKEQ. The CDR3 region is CASSPDRTGGDEQYF. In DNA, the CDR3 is TGTGCCAGCAGCCCCGACAGGACAGGGGGCGACGAGCAGTACTTC.

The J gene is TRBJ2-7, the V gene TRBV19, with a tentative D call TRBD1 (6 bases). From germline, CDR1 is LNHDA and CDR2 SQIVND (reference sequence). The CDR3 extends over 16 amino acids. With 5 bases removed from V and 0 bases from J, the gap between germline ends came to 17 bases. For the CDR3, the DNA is TGTGCCAGTAGTGCCTCCGGGGACAAGCCCTCCTACGAGCAGTACTTC. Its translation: CASSASGDKPSYEQYF.

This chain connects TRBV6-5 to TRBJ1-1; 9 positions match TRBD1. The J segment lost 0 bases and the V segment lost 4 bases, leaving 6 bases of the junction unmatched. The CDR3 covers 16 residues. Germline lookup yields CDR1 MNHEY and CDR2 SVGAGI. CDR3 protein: CASSSGQGRVNTEAFF. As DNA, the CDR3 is TGTGCCAGCAGTTCTGGACAGGGGCGGGTGAACACTGAAGCTTTCTTT.

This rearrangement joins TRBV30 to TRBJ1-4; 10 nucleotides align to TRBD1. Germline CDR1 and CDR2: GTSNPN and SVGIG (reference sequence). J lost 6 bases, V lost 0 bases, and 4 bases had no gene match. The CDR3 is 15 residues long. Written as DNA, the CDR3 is TGTGCCTGGAGTGTCTTGACAGGGGGCGATGAAAAACTGTTTTTT. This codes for CAWSVLTGGDEKLFF.

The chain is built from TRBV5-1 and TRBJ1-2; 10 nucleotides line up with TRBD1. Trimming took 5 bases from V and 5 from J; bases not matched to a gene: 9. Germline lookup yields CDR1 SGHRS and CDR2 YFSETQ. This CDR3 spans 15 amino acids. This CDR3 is CASRSGQGLPYGYTF. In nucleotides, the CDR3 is TGCGCCAGCAGATCGGGACAGGGGCTTCCTTATGGCTACACCTTC.

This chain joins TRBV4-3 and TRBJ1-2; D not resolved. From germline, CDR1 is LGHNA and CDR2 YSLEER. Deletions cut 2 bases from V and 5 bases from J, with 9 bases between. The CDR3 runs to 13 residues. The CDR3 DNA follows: TGCGCCAGCAGCCAACCAGACGGGTATGGCTACACCTTC. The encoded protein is CASSQPDGYGYTF.

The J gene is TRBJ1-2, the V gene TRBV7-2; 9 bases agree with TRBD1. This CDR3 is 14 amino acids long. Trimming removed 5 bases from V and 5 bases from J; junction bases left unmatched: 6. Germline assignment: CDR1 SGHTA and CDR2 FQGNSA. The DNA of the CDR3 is TGTGCCAGCAGCAAAGCCGGACAGGGGTATGGCTACACCTTC. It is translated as CASSKAGQGYGYTF.

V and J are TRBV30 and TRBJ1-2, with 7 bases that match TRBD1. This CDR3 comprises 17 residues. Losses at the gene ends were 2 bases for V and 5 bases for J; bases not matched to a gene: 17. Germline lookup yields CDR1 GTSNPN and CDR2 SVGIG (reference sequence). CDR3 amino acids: CAWSREDRLPSIYGYTF. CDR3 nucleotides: TGTGCCTGGAGTAGAGAGGACAGGTTACCATCAATTTATGGCTACACCTTC.

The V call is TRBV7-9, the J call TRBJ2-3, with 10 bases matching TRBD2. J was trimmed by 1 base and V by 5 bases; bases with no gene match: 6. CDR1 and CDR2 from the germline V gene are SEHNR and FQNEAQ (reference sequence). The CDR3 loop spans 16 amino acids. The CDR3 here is CASSQDLAGGTDTQYF. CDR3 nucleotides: TGTGCCAGCAGCCAAGATCTAGCGGGGGGCACAGATACGCAGTATTTT.

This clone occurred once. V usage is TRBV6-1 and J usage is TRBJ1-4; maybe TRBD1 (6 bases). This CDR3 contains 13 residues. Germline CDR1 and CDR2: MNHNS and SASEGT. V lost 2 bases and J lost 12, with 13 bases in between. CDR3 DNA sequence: TGTGCCAGCAGTGAAACAGGGCAGAGACAACTGTTTTTT. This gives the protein CASSETGQRQLFF.

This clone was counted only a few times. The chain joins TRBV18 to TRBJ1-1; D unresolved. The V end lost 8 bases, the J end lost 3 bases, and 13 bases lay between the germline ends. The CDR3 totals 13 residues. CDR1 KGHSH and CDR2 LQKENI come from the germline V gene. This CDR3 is CASTRNGDTEAFF. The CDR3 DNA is TGTGCCAGCACTCGAAACGGGGACACTGAAGCTTTCTTT.

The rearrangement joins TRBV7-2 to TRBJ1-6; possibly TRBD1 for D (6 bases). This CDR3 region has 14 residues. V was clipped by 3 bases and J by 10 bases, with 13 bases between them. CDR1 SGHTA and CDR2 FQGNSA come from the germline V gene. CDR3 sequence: CASSFLNRDSPLHF. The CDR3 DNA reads TGTGCCAGCAGCTTCCTGAACAGGGACTCACCCCTCCACTTT. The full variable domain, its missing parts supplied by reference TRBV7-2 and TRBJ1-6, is GAGVSQSPSNKVTEKGKDVELRCDPISGHTALYWYRQSLGQGLEFLIYFQGNSAPDKSGLPSDRFSAERTGGSVSTLTIQRTQQEDSAVYLCASSFLNRDSPLHFGNGTRLTVT.

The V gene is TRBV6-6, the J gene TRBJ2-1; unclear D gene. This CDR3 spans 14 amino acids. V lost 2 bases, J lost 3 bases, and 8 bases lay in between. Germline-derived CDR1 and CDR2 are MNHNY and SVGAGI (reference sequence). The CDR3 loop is CASSYAVDYNEQFF. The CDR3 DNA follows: TGTGCCAGCAGTTACGCGGTGGACTACAATGAGCAGTTCTTC.

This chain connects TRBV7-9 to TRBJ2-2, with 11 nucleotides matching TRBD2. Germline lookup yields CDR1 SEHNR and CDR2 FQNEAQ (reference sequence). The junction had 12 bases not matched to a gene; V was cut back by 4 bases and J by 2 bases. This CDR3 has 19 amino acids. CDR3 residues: CASSWRGMGLAENTGELFF. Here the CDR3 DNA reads TGTGCCAGCAGCTGGAGGGGGATGGGACTAGCGGAAAACACCGGGGAGCTGTTTTTT.

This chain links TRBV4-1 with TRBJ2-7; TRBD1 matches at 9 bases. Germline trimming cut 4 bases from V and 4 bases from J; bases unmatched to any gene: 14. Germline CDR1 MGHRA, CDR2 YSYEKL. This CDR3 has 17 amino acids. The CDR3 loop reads CASSLSRTGTGSYEQYF. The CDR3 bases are TGCGCCAGCAGCCTCTCTCGGACAGGGACAGGGTCTTACGAGCAGTACTTC.

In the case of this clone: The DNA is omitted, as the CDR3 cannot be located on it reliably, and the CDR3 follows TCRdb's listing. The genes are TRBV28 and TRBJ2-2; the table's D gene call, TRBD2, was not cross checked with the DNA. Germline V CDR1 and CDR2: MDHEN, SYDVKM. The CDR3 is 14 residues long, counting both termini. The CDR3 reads CASSFGLGAELMFF.

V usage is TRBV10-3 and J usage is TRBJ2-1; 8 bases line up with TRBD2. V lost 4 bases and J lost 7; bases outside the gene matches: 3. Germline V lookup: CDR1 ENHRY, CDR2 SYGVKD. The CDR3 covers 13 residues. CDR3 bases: TGTGCCATCAGTGCTGAGCGGGAGAATGAGCAGTTCTTC. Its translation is CAISAERENEQFF.

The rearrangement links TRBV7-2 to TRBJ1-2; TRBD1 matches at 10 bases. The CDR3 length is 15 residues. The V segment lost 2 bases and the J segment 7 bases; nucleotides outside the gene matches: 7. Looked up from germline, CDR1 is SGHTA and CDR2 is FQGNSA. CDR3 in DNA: TGTGCCAGCAGCTTATTCCCGGGGACAGGGGTTGGCTACACCTTC. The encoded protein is CASSLFPGTGVGYTF. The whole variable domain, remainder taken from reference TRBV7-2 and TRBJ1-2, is GAGVSQSPSNKVTEKGKDVELRCDPISGHTALYWYRQSLGQGLEFLIYFQGNSAPDKSGLPSDRFSAERTGGSVSTLTIQRTQQEDSAVYLCASSLFPGTGVGYTFGSGTRLTVV.

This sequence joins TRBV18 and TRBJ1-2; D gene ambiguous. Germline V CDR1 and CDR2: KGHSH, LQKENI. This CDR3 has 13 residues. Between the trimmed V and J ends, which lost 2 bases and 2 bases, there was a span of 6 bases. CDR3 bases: TGTGCCAGCTCACCAGCCGGGAACTATGGCTACACCTTC. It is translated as CASSPAGNYGYTF. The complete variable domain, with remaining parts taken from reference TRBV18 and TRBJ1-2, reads NAGVMQNPRHLVRRRGQEARLRCSPMKGHSHVYWYRQLPEEGLKFMVYLQKENIIDESGMPKERFSAEFPKEGPSILRIQQVVRGDSAAYFCASSPAGNYGYTFGSGTRLTVV.

This CDR3 reads CASSPSETGGLSTDTQYF. The CDR3 DNA reads as TGTGCCAGCAGCCCTAGCGAGACAGGGGGCTTGAGCACAGATACGCAGTATTTT. The J gene is TRBJ2-3, the V gene TRBV7-9; 10 bases agree with TRBD1. Germline V gene lookup returns CDR1 SEHNR and CDR2 FQNEAQ (reference sequence). The length of the CDR3 is 18 residues. The V and J ends lost 5 bases and 0 bases, in that order; junction bases with no gene match: 11.

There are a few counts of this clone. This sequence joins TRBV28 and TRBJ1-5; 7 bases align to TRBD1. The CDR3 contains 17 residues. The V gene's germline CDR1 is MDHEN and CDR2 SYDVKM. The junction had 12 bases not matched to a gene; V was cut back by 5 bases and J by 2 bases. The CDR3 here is CASSIQGTDSGNQPQHF. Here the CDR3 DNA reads TGTGCCAGCAGTATACAGGGGACGGATAGTGGCAATCAGCCCCAGCATTTT. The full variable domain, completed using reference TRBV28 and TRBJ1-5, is DVKVTQSSRYLVKRTGEKVFLECVQDMDHENMFWYRQDPGLGLRLIYFSYDVKMKEKGDIPEGYSVSREKKERFSLILESASTNQTSMYLCASSIQGTDSGNQPQHFGDGTRLSIL.

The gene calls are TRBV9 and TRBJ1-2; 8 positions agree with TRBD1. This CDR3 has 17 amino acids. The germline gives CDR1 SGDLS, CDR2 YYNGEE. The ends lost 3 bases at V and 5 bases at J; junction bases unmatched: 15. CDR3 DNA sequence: TGTGCCAGCAGCGAGTCCCGGACAGGGACGGGACCGTATGGCTACACCTTC. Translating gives CASSESRTGTGPYGYTF.

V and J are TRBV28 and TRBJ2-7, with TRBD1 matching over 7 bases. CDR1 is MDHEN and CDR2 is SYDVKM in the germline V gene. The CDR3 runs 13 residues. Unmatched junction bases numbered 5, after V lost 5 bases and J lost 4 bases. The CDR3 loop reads CASSPTGIYEQYF. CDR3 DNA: TGTGCCAGCAGTCCGACAGGGATTTACGAGCAGTACTTC.